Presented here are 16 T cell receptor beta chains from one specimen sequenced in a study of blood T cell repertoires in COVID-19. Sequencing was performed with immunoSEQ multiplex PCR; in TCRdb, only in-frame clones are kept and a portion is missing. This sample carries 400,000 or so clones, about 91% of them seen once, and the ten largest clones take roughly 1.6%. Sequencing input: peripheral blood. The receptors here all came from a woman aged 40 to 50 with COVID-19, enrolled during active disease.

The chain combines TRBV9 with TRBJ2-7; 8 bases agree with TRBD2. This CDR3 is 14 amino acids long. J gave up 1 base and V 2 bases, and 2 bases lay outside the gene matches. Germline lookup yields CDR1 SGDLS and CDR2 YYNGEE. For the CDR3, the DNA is TGTGCCAGCAGCGTGACTAGCGTTTCCTACGAGCAGTACTTC. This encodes CASSVTSVSYEQYF.

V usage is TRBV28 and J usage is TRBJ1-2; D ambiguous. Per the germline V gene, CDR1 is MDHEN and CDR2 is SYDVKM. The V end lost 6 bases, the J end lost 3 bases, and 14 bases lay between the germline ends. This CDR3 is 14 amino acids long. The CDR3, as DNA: TGTGCCAGCAGACTTAACGAAGCCGACTATGGCTACACCTTC. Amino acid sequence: CASRLNEADYGYTF.

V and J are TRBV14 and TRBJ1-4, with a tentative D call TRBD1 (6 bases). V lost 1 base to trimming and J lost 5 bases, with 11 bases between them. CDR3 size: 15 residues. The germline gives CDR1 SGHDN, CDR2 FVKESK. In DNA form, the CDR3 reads TGTGCCAGCAGCCAAGTGGGTGGGGGCAATGAAAAACTGTTTTTT. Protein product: CASSQVGGGNEKLFF.

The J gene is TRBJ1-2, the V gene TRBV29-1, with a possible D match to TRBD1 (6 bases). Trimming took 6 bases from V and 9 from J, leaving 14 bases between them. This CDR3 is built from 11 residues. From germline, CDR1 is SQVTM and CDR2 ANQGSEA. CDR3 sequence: CSVGEGESYTF. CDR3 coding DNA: TGCAGCGTGGGAGAGGGGGAAAGCTACACCTTC.

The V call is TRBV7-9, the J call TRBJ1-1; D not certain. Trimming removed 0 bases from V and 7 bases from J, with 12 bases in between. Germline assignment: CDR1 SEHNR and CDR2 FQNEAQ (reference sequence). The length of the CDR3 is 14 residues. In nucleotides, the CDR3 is TGTGCCAGCAGCTTAGCTCCGAGACTGGATGAAGCTTTCTTT. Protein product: CASSLAPRLDEAFF.

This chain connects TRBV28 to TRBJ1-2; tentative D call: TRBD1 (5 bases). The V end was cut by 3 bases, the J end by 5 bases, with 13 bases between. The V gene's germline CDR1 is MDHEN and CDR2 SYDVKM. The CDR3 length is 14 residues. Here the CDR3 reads CASSLVQGSYGYTF. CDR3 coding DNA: TGTGCCAGCAGTTTGGTGCAGGGTTCGTATGGCTACACCTTC.

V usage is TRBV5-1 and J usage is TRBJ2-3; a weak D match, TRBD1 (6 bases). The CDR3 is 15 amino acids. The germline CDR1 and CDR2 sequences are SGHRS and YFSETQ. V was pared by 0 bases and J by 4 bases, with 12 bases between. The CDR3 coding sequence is TGCGCCAGCAGCTTGGCCGGACAGTGGGCAGATACGCAGTATTTT. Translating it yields CASSLAGQWADTQYF. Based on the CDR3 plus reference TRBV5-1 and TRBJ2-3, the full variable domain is KAGVTQTPRYLIKTRGQQVTLSCSPISGHRSVSWYQQTPGQGLQFLFEYFSETQRNKGNFPGRFSGRQFSNSRSEMNVSTLELGDSALYLCASSLAGQWADTQYFGPGTRLTVL.

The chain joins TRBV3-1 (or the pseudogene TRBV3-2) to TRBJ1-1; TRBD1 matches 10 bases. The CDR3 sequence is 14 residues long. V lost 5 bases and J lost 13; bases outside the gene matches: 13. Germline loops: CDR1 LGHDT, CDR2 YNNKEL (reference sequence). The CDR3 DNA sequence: TGTGCCAGCAGCGCTCCCGACAGGGGGCCCCATGGTTTCTTT. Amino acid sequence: CASSAPDRGPHGFF.

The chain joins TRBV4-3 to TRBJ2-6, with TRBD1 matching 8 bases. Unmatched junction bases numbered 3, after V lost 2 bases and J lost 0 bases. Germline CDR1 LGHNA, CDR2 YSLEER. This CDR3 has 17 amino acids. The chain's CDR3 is CASSQSGGVSGANVLTF. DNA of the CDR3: TGCGCCAGCAGCCAATCAGGGGGCGTCTCTGGGGCCAACGTCCTGACTTTC.

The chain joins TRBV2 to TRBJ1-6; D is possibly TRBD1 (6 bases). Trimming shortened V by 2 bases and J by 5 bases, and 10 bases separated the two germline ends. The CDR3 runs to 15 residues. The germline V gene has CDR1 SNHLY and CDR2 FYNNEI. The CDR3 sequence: CASSELGQHNSPLHF. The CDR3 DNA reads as TGTGCCAGCAGTGAACTTGGACAGCATAATTCACCCCTCCACTTT.

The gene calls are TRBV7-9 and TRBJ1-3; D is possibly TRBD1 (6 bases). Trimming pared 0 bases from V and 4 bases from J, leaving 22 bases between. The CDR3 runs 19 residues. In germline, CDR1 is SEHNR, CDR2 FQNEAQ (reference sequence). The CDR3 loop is CASSLAWGLSSKGGNTIYF. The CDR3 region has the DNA TGTGCCAGCAGCTTAGCGTGGGGGCTCTCCTCAAAGGGAGGAAACACCATATATTTT.

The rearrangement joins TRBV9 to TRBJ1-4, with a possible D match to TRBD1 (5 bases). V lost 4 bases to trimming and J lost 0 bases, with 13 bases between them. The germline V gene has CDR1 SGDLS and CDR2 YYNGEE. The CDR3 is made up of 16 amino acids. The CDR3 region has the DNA TGTGCCAGCAGCCCAGGACCGGGGGCAACTAATGAAAAACTGTTTTTT. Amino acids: CASSPGPGATNEKLFF. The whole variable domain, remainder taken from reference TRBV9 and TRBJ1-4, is DSGVTQTPKHLITATGQRVTLRCSPRSGDLSVYWYQQSLDQGLQFLIQYYNGEERAKGNILERFSAQQFPDLHSELNLSSLELGDSALYFCASSPGPGATNEKLFFGSGTQLSVL.

CDR3 coding DNA: TGTGCCAGCAGCTTAGATCCGGGAGCGGTCTACAATGAGCAGTTCTTC. This gives the protein CASSLDPGAVYNEQFF. The chain carries TRBV13 and TRBJ2-1; TRBD2 might be the D (6 bases). Germline CDR1 and CDR2: PRHDT and FYEKMQ (reference sequence). The CDR3 is 16 residues long. V was cut by 1 base and J by 3 bases, with 13 bases left in between. The variable domain in full, with the rest retrieved from reference TRBV13 and TRBJ2-1, is AAGVIQSPRHLIKEKRETATLKCYPIPRHDTVYWYQQGPGQDPQFLISFYEKMQSDKGSIPDRFSAQQFSDYHSELNMSSLELGDSALYFCASSLDPGAVYNEQFFGPGTRLTVL.

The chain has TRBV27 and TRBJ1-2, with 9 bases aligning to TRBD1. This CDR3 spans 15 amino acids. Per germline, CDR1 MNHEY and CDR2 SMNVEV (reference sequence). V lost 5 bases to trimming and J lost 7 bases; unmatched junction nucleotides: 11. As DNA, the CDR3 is TGTGCCAGCAGTCCGATCGGACAGGGGACGGGTGGCTACACCTTC. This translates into CASSPIGQGTGGYTF.

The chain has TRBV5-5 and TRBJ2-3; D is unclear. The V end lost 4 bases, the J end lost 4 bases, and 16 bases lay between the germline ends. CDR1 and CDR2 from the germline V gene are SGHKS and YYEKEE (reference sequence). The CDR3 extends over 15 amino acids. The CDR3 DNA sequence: TGTGCCAGCAGCATCTCCCCCCTCGCAGCAGATACGCAGTATTTT. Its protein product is CASSISPLAADTQYF.

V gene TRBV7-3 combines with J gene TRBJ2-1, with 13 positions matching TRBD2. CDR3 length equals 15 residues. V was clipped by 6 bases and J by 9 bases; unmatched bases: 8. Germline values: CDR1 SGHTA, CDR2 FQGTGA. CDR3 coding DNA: TGTGCCAGCAGTCCCGGGACTAGCGGGATGAGTGAGCAGTTCTTC. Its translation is CASSPGTSGMSEQFF.